A single T cell receptor (beta chain) is shown here with its context. Its antigen is unknown. The record originates from a study of T cells in localized non-small cell lung cancer. Germline CDR1 is SGHNT and CDR2 is YENEEA. Unmatched junction bases numbered 19, after V lost 5 bases and J lost 4 bases. CDR3 length equals 19 residues. This table comes from immunoSEQ multiplex PCR, and its TCRdb copy is limited to in-frame clones, with some not included. The table has 4,400 or so clones, 25% to 40% seen once. Study-wide findings and caveats: Maximal T cell clonality occurred in uninvolved adjacent lung, with tumor ranking below it. Heterogeneity cannot be ruled out, as sequencing used one tumor region only.

The sequence came from a male donor older than 55 with stage III lung adenocarcinoma. Source: lung tumor tissue, taken before any cancer treatment. This sequence joins TRBV11-3 and TRBJ1-2, with 10 bases that match TRBD1. The CDR3 sequence is CASSQATGGAGGSFYGYTF. The CDR3 bases are TGTGCCAGCAGCCAAGCGACAGGGGGCGCGGGAGGGTCTTTCTATGGCTACACCTTC.